This T cell receptor (beta chain) was captured by sequencing in a study of Ad26.COV2.S vaccination and SARS-CoV-2 variants. The table came from immunoSEQ multiplex PCR; TCRdb's copy has only in-frame clones and leaves some out. The profile shows about 400,000 clones, about 88% of them singletons. Treatment described: approximately 18 received Ad26.COV2.S at low or high dose, single or two shots; roughly five received placebo; per-sample allocation not given. The investigators took samples on day 63 after the first vaccine or placebo injection. This CDR3 comprises 11 residues. Deletions cut 5 bases from V and 0 bases from J, with 2 bases between. Per the germline V gene, CDR1 is PRHDT and CDR2 is FYEKMQ (reference sequence).

The rearrangement links TRBV13 to TRBJ2-7; D gene ambiguous. Sequenced here: peripheral blood, sampled in a trial of Ad26.COV2.S vaccine versus placebo. The origin of this receptor is a person aged 18-60 years who received the Ad26.COV2.S COVID-19 vaccine or a placebo. Written as DNA, the CDR3 is TGTGCCAGCAGCCTCTCCTACGAGCAGTACTTC. It translates to CASSLSYEQYF.